Following are 6 T cell receptor beta chains from one sample sequenced in a study of blood T cell repertoires in COVID-19. Some clones are missing from TCRdb's copy, which holds only in-frame ones; the method was immunoSEQ multiplex PCR. The data contain tens of thousands of clones, around 80% of them seen just once; the ten biggest clones take up around 27%. Sequencing input: peripheral blood. The receptor source for this set is an elderly woman with active or convalescent COVID-19.

The J gene is TRBJ1-3, the V gene TRBV7-2; TRBD1 is a possible D gene (5 bases). The V end was cut by 2 bases, the J end by 8 bases, with 16 bases between. This CDR3 region has 15 residues. From germline, CDR1 is SGHTA and CDR2 FQGNSA. The CDR3 DNA reads TGTGCCAGCAGCTTATCGGGGGGAGGGGCATACACCATATATTTT. Encoded protein: CASSLSGGGAYTIYF.

The chain carries TRBV18 and TRBJ1-1; D might be TRBD1 (5 bases). In germline, CDR1 is KGHSH, CDR2 LQKENI. This CDR3 contains 14 residues. Trimming removed 3 bases from V and 4 bases from J, with 12 bases in between. CDR3 sequence reads: CASSPPSGGTEAFF. The CDR3 DNA is TGTGCCAGCTCACCCCCCAGCGGGGGCACTGAAGCTTTCTTT. Looking up the rest from reference TRBV18 and TRBJ1-1 gives the full variable domain: NAGVMQNPRHLVRRRGQEARLRCSPMKGHSHVYWYRQLPEEGLKFMVYLQKENIIDESGMPKERFSAEFPKEGPSILRIQQVVRGDSAAYFCASSPPSGGTEAFFGQGTRLTVV.

This chain joins TRBV7-9 and TRBJ1-2; no firm D call. The CDR3 consists of 14 residues. CDR1 and CDR2 (germline): SEHNR, FQNEAQ (reference sequence). V lost 1 base, J lost 1 base, and 7 bases lay in between. The CDR3 nucleotides read TGTGCCAGCAGCTTAGAAGTCGGTAACTATGGCTACACCTTC. It translates to CASSLEVGNYGYTF.

The chain combines TRBV6-5 with TRBJ1-6; perhaps TRBD1 as D (6 bases). Germline-derived CDR1 and CDR2 are MNHEY and SVGAGI. The CDR3 consists of 13 residues. Trimming cost V 6 bases and J 7 bases, with 10 bases left between them. The CDR3 is CASRTDRNSPLHF. In nucleotides, the CDR3 is TGTGCCAGCAGGACCGACAGGAATTCACCCCTCCACTTT.

The chain combines TRBV5-1 with TRBJ1-1; TRBD1 matches at 9 bases. The J segment lost 5 bases and the V segment lost 2 bases, leaving 4 bases of the junction unmatched. Per the germline V gene, CDR1 is SGHRS and CDR2 is YFSETQ. The CDR3 runs 14 residues. As DNA, the CDR3 is TGCGCCAGCAGCTTCACAGGGGGCGTTACTGAAGCTTTCTTT. This sequence encodes CASSFTGGVTEAFF.

V is TRBV7-3 and J is TRBJ2-2, with TRBD2 matching 7 bases. The CDR3 consists of 15 residues. Germline loops: CDR1 SGHTA, CDR2 FQGTGA. V shed 2 bases and J 6 bases; nucleotides not matched to a gene: 6. The CDR3: CASSLYGTTPGELFF. DNA for the CDR3: TGTGCCAGCAGCTTATACGGGACTACCCCCGGGGAGCTGTTTTTT.